Presented here are 20 T cell receptor beta chains from one specimen sequenced in a study of blood T cell repertoires in COVID-19 (TCRdb year 2020). Library prep was done by the immunoSEQ multiplex PCR assay. TCRdb took this table from immuneACCESS and kept in-frame rearrangements with V and J called. Such tables lack part of the clones; where checked against another copy, unresolved V genes explain under half of the gap, and the rest is unexplained. This sample has roughly 250,000 clones in its table, and 81% of those were observed once. Clones ranked in the top ten supply around 3.2% of the sample. Sequencing was performed on peripheral blood. The source is a woman aged 60-75 years with active or convalescent COVID-19.

The chain carries TRBV18 and TRBJ1-4; perhaps TRBD1 as D (6 bases). Germline V gene data show CDR1 as KGHSH and CDR2 as LQKENI. This CDR3 region has 15 residues. The V and J ends lost 6 bases and 5 bases respectively, with 16 bases between them. The CDR3 reads CASSGGGQRNEKLFF. In DNA, the CDR3 is TGTGCCAGCTCCGGAGGTGGACAGCGAAATGAAAAACTGTTTTTT.

This clone appeared once. V is TRBV5-1 and J is TRBJ1-5, with a tentative D call TRBD1 (6 bases). CDR1 SGHRS and CDR2 YFSETQ come from the germline V gene. CDR3 length equals 14 residues. V lost 0 bases and J lost 7, with 11 bases in between. The chain's CDR3 is CASSLEGDWQPQHF. DNA of the CDR3: TGCGCCAGCAGCTTGGAGGGGGATTGGCAGCCCCAGCATTTT.

The rearrangement uses TRBV29-1 and TRBJ1-1, with 10 bases lining up with TRBD1. The germline V gene encodes CDR1 SQVTM and CDR2 ANQGSEA. The CDR3 runs 13 residues. Trimming at V came to 4 bases and at J to 5 bases, leaving 4 bases not matched to a gene. The CDR3 loop is CSVAGTGDTEAFF. Written as DNA, the CDR3 is TGCAGCGTTGCCGGGACAGGGGATACTGAAGCTTTCTTT.

V is TRBV6-5 and J is TRBJ2-6; 7 bases agree with TRBD1. Germline lookup yields CDR1 MNHEY and CDR2 SVGAGI. The CDR3 covers 16 residues. Losses at the gene ends were 0 bases for V and 2 bases for J; bases not matched to a gene: 1. The CDR3 DNA is TGTGCCAGCAGTTACTCAACAGGGGCTGGGGCCAACGTCCTGACTTTC. It yields the protein CASSYSTGAGANVLTF.

Worth noting for this clone: A far larger clone lies a single base away; this is likely a read error. CDR3 bases: TGTGCCAGCAGTGAAGACCGACAGGGCTACAATGAGCAGTTCTTC. Translating it yields CASSEDRQGYNEQFF. The chain employs TRBV2 and TRBJ2-1; 7 bases line up with TRBD1. Germline CDR1 and CDR2: SNHLY and FYNNEI. The CDR3 loop spans 15 amino acids. The junction had 3 bases not matched to a gene; V was cut back by 1 base and J by 3 bases.

The chain joins TRBV6-5 to TRBJ2-1; D unresolved. Trimming cost V 5 bases and J 7 bases, with 9 bases left between them. The CDR3 runs 12 residues. The germline V gene has CDR1 MNHEY and CDR2 SVGAGI. DNA of the CDR3: TGTGCCAGCAGTCCCCCGGAGAATGAGCAGTTCTTC. Amino acids: CASSPPENEQFF.

The chain uses TRBV6-5 and TRBJ2-2; 10 positions agree with TRBD2. Germline values: CDR1 MNHEY, CDR2 SVGAGI. The junction had 0 bases not matched to a gene; V was cut back by 5 bases and J by 0 bases. The CDR3 length is 15 residues. The CDR3 sequence is CASSLAGANTGELFF. The DNA of the CDR3 is TGTGCCAGCAGTCTAGCGGGGGCGAACACCGGGGAGCTGTTTTTT.

The chain is built from TRBV5-1 and TRBJ2-1; 9 nucleotides agree with TRBD1. The CDR3 has 15 residues. Germline-derived CDR1 and CDR2 are SGHRS and YFSETQ. The junction had 7 bases not matched to a gene; V was cut back by 3 bases and J by 6 bases. The DNA of the CDR3 is TGCGCCAGCAGCTGGGGGGACAGGGAGTCCAATGAGCAGTTCTTC. Translation gives CASSWGDRESNEQFF.

The genes are TRBV6-5 and TRBJ2-7; TRBD2 might be the D (6 bases). The CDR3 spans 14 residues. V was shortened by 5 bases and J by 0 bases, with 11 bases between the two germline ends. CDR1 and CDR2 from the germline V gene are MNHEY and SVGAGI. The CDR3 nucleotides are TGTGCCAGCAGTCTTGGGACTTCCTCCTACGAGCAGTACTTC. Its translation: CASSLGTSSYEQYF.

In this sample, this clone turned up a few times. The chain recombines TRBV5-5 with TRBJ2-7, with a weak D call TRBD1 (6 bases). The germline V and J ends were trimmed by 2 bases and 6 bases, with 15 bases remaining between them. Germline V gives CDR1 SGHKS, CDR2 YYEKEE (reference sequence). This CDR3 has 14 residues. The CDR3 reads CASSFGNRAGEQYF. DNA for the CDR3: TGTGCCAGCAGCTTTGGGAACAGGGCCGGCGAGCAGTACTTC. Full variable domain (missing parts from reference TRBV5-5 and TRBJ2-7): DAGVTQSPTHLIKTRGQQVTLRCSPISGHKSVSWYQQVLGQGPQFIFQYYEKEERGRGNFPDRFSARQFPNYSSELNVNALLLGDSALYLCASSFGNRAGEQYFGPGTRLTVT.

The genes are TRBV7-2 and TRBJ1-1; D gene unclear. The CDR3 totals 14 residues. V lost 2 bases and J lost 6, with 13 bases in between. Germline values: CDR1 SGHTA, CDR2 FQGNSA. The CDR3 here is CASSLRQSGAEAFF. CDR3 coding DNA: TGTGCCAGCAGCTTAAGACAATCCGGGGCTGAAGCTTTCTTT.

The J gene is TRBJ1-1, the V gene TRBV20-1; D is ambiguous. V dropped 0 bases and J dropped 4 bases, with 3 bases sitting between them. The CDR3 loop spans 11 amino acids. Germline loops: CDR1 DFQATT, CDR2 SNEGSKA (reference sequence). CDR3 sequence reads: CSARDGTEAFF. The CDR3 bases are TGCAGTGCTAGAGACGGCACTGAAGCTTTCTTT.

The J gene is TRBJ2-7, the V gene TRBV18, with TRBD1 matching 7 bases. The CDR3 sequence is 15 residues long. The V gene's germline CDR1 is KGHSH and CDR2 LQKENI. Trimming removed 3 bases from V and 2 bases from J; junction bases left unmatched: 7. DNA for the CDR3: TGTGCCAGCTCACCGACAGGGAAAAGCGCCTACGAGCAGTACTTC. This encodes CASSPTGKSAYEQYF. The full variable domain, rest sourced from reference TRBV18 and TRBJ2-7, is NAGVMQNPRHLVRRRGQEARLRCSPMKGHSHVYWYRQLPEEGLKFMVYLQKENIIDESGMPKERFSAEFPKEGPSILRIQQVVRGDSAAYFCASSPTGKSAYEQYFGPGTRLTVT.

This chain links TRBV7-8 with TRBJ1-2; 8 bases align to TRBD1. Germline V gene data show CDR1 as SGHVS and CDR2 as FQNEAQ. With 5 bases clipped from V and 7 bases from J, the junction kept 9 bases outside the gene matches. This CDR3 comprises 14 residues. The DNA of the CDR3 is TGTGCCAGCAGCCATACAGGGGGACGAGGTGGCTACACCTTC. Translation: CASSHTGGRGGYTF.

The chain employs TRBV6-4 and TRBJ2-2; D is possibly TRBD2 (6 bases). V lost 0 bases and J lost 0, with 8 bases in between. The germline V gene has CDR1 MRHNA and CDR2 SNTAGT. The CDR3 has 16 amino acids. CDR3 bases: TGTGCCAGCAGTGACTCGGCGGGGCCGAACACCGGGGAGCTGTTTTTT. It yields the protein CASSDSAGPNTGELFF.

The chain employs TRBV7-5 and TRBJ2-7; TRBD2, the table's D call, was not compared with the DNA. TRBV7-5 counts as a pseudogene. CDR3 length equals 12 residues. The CDR3 region has the DNA TGTGCCAGAAGTGGGAGCTCCTACGAGCAGTACTTC. As protein: CARSGSSYEQYF.

The V call is TRBV6-2 or TRBV6-3, the J call TRBJ1-5; 10 positions match TRBD1. The J segment lost 4 bases and the V segment lost 6 bases, leaving 9 bases of the junction unmatched. There are 16 residues in the CDR3. Germline CDR1 and CDR2: MNHEY and SVGEGT. CDR3 sequence reads: CASSPGGQGTNQPQHF. The CDR3 coding sequence is TGTGCCAGCAGCCCGGGGGGACAGGGGACTAATCAGCCCCAGCATTTT.

The V and J genes are TRBV4-1 and TRBJ2-3; possible D gene TRBD1, 5 bases. The germline V gene encodes CDR1 MGHRA and CDR2 YSYEKL. The CDR3 covers 14 residues. Trimming took 5 bases from V and 5 from J, leaving 14 bases between them. CDR3 loop: CASSFSHRIDTQYF. The DNA of the CDR3 is TGCGCCAGCAGCTTTTCACACAGGATAGATACGCAGTATTTT.

The sample holds a few counts of this clone. The chain couples TRBV10-3 to TRBJ1-2; a weak D match, TRBD1 (5 bases). In germline, CDR1 is ENHRY, CDR2 SYGVKD. The CDR3 runs 14 residues. The CDR3 nucleotides read TGTGTCTCGCGGGGGGTCCAGGAGACTTATGGCTACACCTTC. The encoded protein is CVSRGVQETYGYTF.

The V call is TRBV6-5, the J call TRBJ2-2; 8 nucleotides line up with TRBD2. V was clipped by 7 bases and J by 1 base; unmatched bases: 5. Germline V gene lookup returns CDR1 MNHEY and CDR2 SVGAGI. CDR3 length: 15 amino acids. CDR3 region: CASNPLAGNTGELFF. CDR3 sequence (DNA): TGTGCCAGCAACCCGCTAGCGGGGAACACCGGGGAGCTGTTTTTT.